This is a list of T cell receptor beta chains from one sample in a study of response to subunit inactivated influenza vaccine. Using its own MiXCR run on the RT-PCR reads, TCRdb lists one record per CDR3 protein. The repertoire holds fewer than 700,000 distinct CDR3 sequences, with under 15% as singletons. Here the sequenced sample was PBMCs from blood, taken roughly 47 days after vaccination. Source of these receptors: a man in his fifties who received an inactivated influenza vaccine. Each CDR3 is given with its conserved first and last residue. A D gene is named only where the DNA matches it firmly. Part of the rows lack a size; the others show once, few, many or a class for expanded clones.

abundance	v_gene	d_gene	j_gene	CDR3nt	CDR3aa
.	TRBV7-2	TRBD1	TRBJ2-7	TGTGCCAGCAGCGGACAGGGGCGGAACGAGCAGTACTTC	CASSGQGRNEQYF
.	TRBV20-1	.	TRBJ2-1	TGCAGTGCTAGTCCTTTAGCGGCCGTTAACAATGAGCAGTTCTTC	CSASPLAAVNNEQFF
few	TRBV20-1	.	TRBJ2-1	TGCAGTGTTCTGCGGATTGAGCAGTTCTTC	CSVLRIEQFF
.	TRBV6-2/TRBV6-3	.	TRBJ2-1	TGTGCCAGCAGTTCGGACATTGGGACCTACAATGAGCAGTTCTTC	CASSSDIGTYNEQFF
many	TRBV20-1	.	TRBJ2-1	TGCAGTGCTAGAATTGCAAACAATCCCTACAATGAGCAGTTCTTC	CSARIANNPYNEQFF
few	TRBV9	.	TRBJ2-2	TGTGCCAGCAGCGTAGGGTGGGACAAAGACACCGGGGAGCTGTTTTTT	CASSVGWDKDTGELFF
.	TRBV4-2	.	TRBJ2-1	TGTGCCAGCAGCCAAGTCGGCGGGAACTCTCGCTCCTACAATGAGCAGTTCTTC	CASSQVGGNSRSYNEQFF
.	TRBV12-3/TRBV12-4	.	TRBJ1-4	TGTGCCAGCAGGGGCCGGGAAGGGGCTAATGAAAAACTGTTTTTT	CASRGREGANEKLFF
.	TRBV6-2/TRBV6-3	TRBD1	TRBJ2-5	TGTGCCAGCAGACGCCACAGGGACAGGGCAACCCAAGAGACCCAGTACTTC	CASRRHRDRATQETQYF
.	TRBV7-9	.	TRBJ2-1	TGTGCCAGCAGCTTAGTTCAGGCGGTGTACAATGAGCAGTTCTTC	CASSLVQAVYNEQFF
.	TRBV27	TRBD1	TRBJ2-5	TGTGCCAGCAGTTTAAGTTGGGGGGACAGGGGTCAGACCCAGTACTTC	CASSLSWGDRGQTQYF
many	TRBV2	.	TRBJ2-1	TGTGCCAGCAGTGAAATAGTAATGCGTGGAGAGCAGTTCTTC	CASSEIVMRGEQFF
few	TRBV24-1	TRBD2	TRBJ2-1	TGTGCCACCCCGACTAGCTATGGTGAGCAGTTCTTC	CATPTSYGEQFF
few	TRBV10-3	TRBD1	TRBJ2-7	TGTGCCATCAGGGGGACAGCTCCTTCCTACGAGCAGTACTTC	CAIRGTAPSYEQYF
many	TRBV20-1	TRBD1	TRBJ1-4	TGCAGTGCCCGGGACAGGGAGACAACTAATGAAAAACTGTTTTTT	CSARDRETTNEKLFF